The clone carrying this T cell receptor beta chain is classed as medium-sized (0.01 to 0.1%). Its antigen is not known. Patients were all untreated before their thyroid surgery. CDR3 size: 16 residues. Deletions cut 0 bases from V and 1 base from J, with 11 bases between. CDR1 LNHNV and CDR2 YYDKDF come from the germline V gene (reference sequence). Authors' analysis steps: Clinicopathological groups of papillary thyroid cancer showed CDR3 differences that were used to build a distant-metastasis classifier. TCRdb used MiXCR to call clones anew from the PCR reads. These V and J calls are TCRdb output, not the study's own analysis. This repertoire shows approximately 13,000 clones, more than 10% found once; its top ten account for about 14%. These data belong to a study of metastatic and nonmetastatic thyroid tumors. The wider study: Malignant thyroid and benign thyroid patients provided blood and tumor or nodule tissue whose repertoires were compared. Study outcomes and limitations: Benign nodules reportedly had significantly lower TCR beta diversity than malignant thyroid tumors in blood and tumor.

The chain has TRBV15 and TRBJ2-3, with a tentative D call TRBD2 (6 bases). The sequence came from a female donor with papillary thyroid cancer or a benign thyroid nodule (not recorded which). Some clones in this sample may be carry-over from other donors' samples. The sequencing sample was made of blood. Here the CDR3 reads CATSRERGEGTDTQYF. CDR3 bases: TGTGCCACCAGCAGAGAGCGAGGGGAGGGCACAGATACGCAGTATTTT.